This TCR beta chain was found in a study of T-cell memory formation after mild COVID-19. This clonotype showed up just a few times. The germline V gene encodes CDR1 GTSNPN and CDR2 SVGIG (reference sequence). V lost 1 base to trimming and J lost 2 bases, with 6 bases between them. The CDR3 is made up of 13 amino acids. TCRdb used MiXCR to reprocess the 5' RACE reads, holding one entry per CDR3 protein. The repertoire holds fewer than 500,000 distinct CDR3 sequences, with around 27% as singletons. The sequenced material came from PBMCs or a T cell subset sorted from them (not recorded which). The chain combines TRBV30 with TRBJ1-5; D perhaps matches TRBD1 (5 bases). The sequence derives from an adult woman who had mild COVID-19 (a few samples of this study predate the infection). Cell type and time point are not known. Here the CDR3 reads CAWSEGRNQPQHF. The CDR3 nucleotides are TGTGCCTGGAGTGAGGGGCGCAATCAGCCCCAGCATTTT.